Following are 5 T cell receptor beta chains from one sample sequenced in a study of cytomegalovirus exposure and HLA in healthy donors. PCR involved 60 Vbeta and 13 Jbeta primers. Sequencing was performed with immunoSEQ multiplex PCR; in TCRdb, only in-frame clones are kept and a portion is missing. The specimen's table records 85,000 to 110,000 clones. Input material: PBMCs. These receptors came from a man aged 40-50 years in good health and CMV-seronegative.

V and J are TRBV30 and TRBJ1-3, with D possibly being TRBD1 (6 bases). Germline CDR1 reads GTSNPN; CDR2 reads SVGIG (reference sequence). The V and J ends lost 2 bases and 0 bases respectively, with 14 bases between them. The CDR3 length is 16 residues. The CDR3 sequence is CAWSSDRSSSGNTIYF. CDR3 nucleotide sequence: TGTGCCTGGAGTTCGGACAGATCCTCCTCTGGAAACACCATATATTTT.

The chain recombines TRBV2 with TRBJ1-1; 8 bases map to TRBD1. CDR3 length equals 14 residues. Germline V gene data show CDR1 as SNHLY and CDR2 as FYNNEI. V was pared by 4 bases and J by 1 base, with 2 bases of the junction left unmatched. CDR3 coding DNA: TGTGCCAGCAGTGCCCAGGGGGCGAACACTGAAGCTTTCTTT. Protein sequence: CASSAQGANTEAFF.

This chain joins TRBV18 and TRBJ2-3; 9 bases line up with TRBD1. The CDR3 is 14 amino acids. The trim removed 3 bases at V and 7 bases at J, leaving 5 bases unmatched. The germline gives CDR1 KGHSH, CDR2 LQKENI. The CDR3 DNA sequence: TGTGCCAGCTCACCCGACAGGGGGGTAAATACGCAGTATTTT. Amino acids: CASSPDRGVNTQYF.

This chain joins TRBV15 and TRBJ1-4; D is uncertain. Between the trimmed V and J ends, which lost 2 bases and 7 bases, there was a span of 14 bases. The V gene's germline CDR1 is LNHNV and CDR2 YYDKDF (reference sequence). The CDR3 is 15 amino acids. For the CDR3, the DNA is TGTGCCACCAGCAGAAGCACAGTTCAAAGTGAAAAACTGTTTTTT. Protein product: CATSRSTVQSEKLFF.

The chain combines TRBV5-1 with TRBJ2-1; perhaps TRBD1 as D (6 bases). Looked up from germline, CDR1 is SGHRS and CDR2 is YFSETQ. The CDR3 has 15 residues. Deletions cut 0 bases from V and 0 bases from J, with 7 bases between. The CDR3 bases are TGCGCCAGCAGCTTGGCGACAGGCTCCTACAATGAGCAGTTCTTC. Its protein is CASSLATGSYNEQFF.